The 25 T cell receptor beta chains below come from one sample, sequenced in a study of Graves' ophthalmopathy and Graves' hyperthyroidism. RNA transcripts were the template, and TCR beta CDR3 regions were amplified from them. HTBI-primed first-round RT-PCR preceded second-round multiplex PCR. In TCRdb, the multiplex PCR reads were re-called with MiXCR into one record per CDR3 protein. The table has around 470,000 distinct CDR3 sequences, 13% to 15% seen once. The sequencing input was blood. These receptors were obtained from a woman aged 25-40 years with Graves' ophthalmopathy.

At least ten counts were recorded for this clonotype. The rearrangement links TRBV28 to TRBJ2-7, with TRBD2 matching over 8 bases. Germline V gives CDR1 MDHEN, CDR2 SYDVKM. V dropped 8 bases and J dropped 2; count of bases not matched to a gene: 8. The CDR3 totals 14 residues. The DNA of the CDR3 is TGTGCCAGCCGCAGCGGGAGAGGGGCCTACGAGCAGTACTTC. Its translation: CASRSGRGAYEQYF.

This clonotype appeared many times. This chain joins TRBV6-2 or TRBV6-3 and TRBJ1-1; D gene uncertain. V was pared by 0 bases and J by 3 bases, with 8 bases between. CDR3 size: 14 residues. Looked up from germline, CDR1 is MNHEY and CDR2 is SVGEGT. Here the CDR3 DNA reads TGTGCCAGCAGTTACTCGTTAATCGACACTGAAGCTTTCTTT. Translated: CASSYSLIDTEAFF.

This clonotype has just a few counts. CDR3 sequence: CASSLRQGVAGELFF. CDR3 nucleotide sequence: TGTGCCAGCAGTTTGAGACAGGGGGTCGCCGGGGAGCTGTTTTTT. The chain joins TRBV28 to TRBJ2-2; TRBD1 matches at 9 bases. J lost 6 bases, V lost 3 bases, and 5 bases had no gene match. This CDR3 has 15 amino acids. Germline values: CDR1 MDHEN, CDR2 SYDVKM.

Only a few counts were recorded for this clonotype. This chain uses TRBV20-1 with TRBJ2-5; D possibly corresponds to TRBD2 (5 bases). Germline-derived CDR1 and CDR2 are DFQATT and SNEGSKA (reference sequence). V lost 4 bases to trimming and J lost 2 bases, with 8 bases between them. This CDR3 region has 12 residues. The CDR3 loop is CSAIRGQETQYF. As DNA, the CDR3 is TGCAGTGCTATTCGGGGTCAAGAGACCCAGTACTTC.

In its sample, this clonotype was seen many times. J is TRBJ2-7 and V is TRBV7-8; the D gene is possibly TRBD2 (6 bases). In germline, CDR1 is SGHVS, CDR2 FQNEAQ. This CDR3 is 15 amino acids long. Trimming took 2 bases from V and 6 from J, leaving 17 bases between them. The CDR3 region is CASSLLFGDSGEQYF. CDR3 nucleotides: TGTGCCAGCAGCTTATTGTTTGGGGACTCGGGCGAGCAGTACTTC.

There are many counts of this clonotype. V and J are TRBV7-9 and TRBJ2-5; 8 nucleotides match TRBD1. Trimming cost V 4 bases and J 9 bases; bases outside gene matches: 13. Germline V CDR1 and CDR2: SEHNR, FQNEAQ (reference sequence). This CDR3 has 15 residues. CDR3 residues: CASSSGQGPWIAQYF. The CDR3 bases are TGTGCCAGCAGCTCCGGACAGGGACCCTGGATCGCCCAGTACTTC.

In this sample, this clonotype turned up a few times. The chain joins TRBV18 to TRBJ2-2; D possibly corresponds to TRBD2 (6 bases). The CDR3 totals 15 residues. The germline V and J ends were trimmed by 3 bases and 3 bases, with 11 bases remaining between them. Germline V gene sequence: CDR1 KGHSH, CDR2 LQKENI. The CDR3 spells CASSPEGRYTGELFF. CDR3 DNA: TGTGCCAGCTCACCGGAGGGCAGATACACCGGGGAGCTGTTTTTT.

This clonotype was counted ten times or more. The genes are TRBV27 and TRBJ2-5, with 12 positions matching TRBD2. CDR3 size: 17 residues. The germline gives CDR1 MNHEY, CDR2 SMNVEV (reference sequence). J was trimmed by 2 bases and V by 3 bases; bases with no gene match: 7. CDR3 residues: CASSFLLAGGPQETQYF. CDR3 nucleotides: TGTGCCAGCAGTTTTCTCCTAGCGGGGGGGCCACAAGAGACCCAGTACTTC.

In regard to this clonotype: This clone may be a read error of a much larger clone one base away. Lacking the conserved final phenylalanine or tryptophan, this CDR3 likely reflects a read error. The CDR3 loop reads CSALGVNQPQHL. As DNA, the CDR3 is TGCAGTGCCCTGGGGGTTAATCAGCCCCAGCATTTG. The chain is built from TRBV20-1 and TRBJ1-5, with a tentative D call TRBD1 (5 bases). V lost 6 bases, J lost 4 bases, and 10 bases lay in between. Germline V gene sequence: CDR1 DFQATT, CDR2 SNEGSKA (reference sequence). This CDR3 region has 12 residues.

At least ten counts were recorded for this clonotype. This chain joins TRBV6-5 and TRBJ2-5, with 10 bases aligning to TRBD1. The germline V gene has CDR1 MNHEY and CDR2 SVGAGI. The CDR3 runs to 14 residues. Trimming cost V 2 bases and J 3 bases; bases outside gene matches: 0. As DNA, the CDR3 is TGTGCCAGCAGTTACGGGACAGGGGAAGAGACCCAGTACTTC. It yields the protein CASSYGTGEETQYF.

The genes are TRBV5-1 and TRBJ1-2; TRBD1 matches 7 bases. CDR1 and CDR2 from the germline V gene are SGHRS and YFSETQ. V was clipped by 0 bases and J by 8 bases; unmatched bases: 10. The length of the CDR3 is 15 residues. The CDR3 DNA reads TGCGCCAGCAGCTTGGATTCAGGGGGTACTTTCGGCTACACCTTC. This translates into CASSLDSGGTFGYTF.

J is TRBJ1-1 and V is TRBV19; possibly TRBD1 for D (6 bases). V shed 7 bases and J shed 3 bases, with 18 bases lying between them. Germline V gene data show CDR1 as LNHDA and CDR2 as SQIVND (reference sequence). The CDR3 has 15 amino acids. For the CDR3, the DNA is TGTGCCAGTACCCGACAGGCTTCTGTGGACACTGAAGCTTTCTTT. Protein sequence: CASTRQASVDTEAFF. The full variable domain, rest sourced from reference TRBV19 and TRBJ1-1, is DGGITQSPKYLFRKEGQNVTLSCEQNLNHDAMYWYRQDPGQGLRLIYYSQIVNDFQKGDIAEGYSVSREKKESFPLTVTSAQKNPTAFYLCASTRQASVDTEAFFGQGTRLTVV.

The table lists this clonotype with many counts. The chain combines TRBV28 with TRBJ1-2, with D maybe TRBD1 (5 bases). CDR1 and CDR2 (germline): MDHEN, SYDVKM. CDR3 length: 13 residues. V lost 4 bases and J 7 bases, leaving 13 bases between the germline ends. CDR3 DNA: TGTGCCAGCAGTTCAAGGGGATTGACTGGCTACACCTTC. Translation gives CASSSRGLTGYTF.

CDR3 DNA: TGCGCCAGCAGCCAAGGTCCAGGACAAGAGACCCAGTACTTC. This translates into CASSQGPGQETQYF. The chain joins TRBV4-1 to TRBJ2-5; D gene ambiguous. Germline V gene data show CDR1 as MGHRA and CDR2 as YSYEKL. V lost 1 base, J lost 2 bases, and 8 bases lay in between. This CDR3 has 14 residues.

This chain joins TRBV19 and TRBJ1-1; perhaps TRBD1 as D (6 bases). CDR3 length: 14 residues. The V gene lost 5 bases and the J gene lost 3 bases, with 13 bases spanning the gap. The germline V gene has CDR1 LNHDA and CDR2 SQIVND (reference sequence). CDR3 sequence: CASSPQGRHTEAFF. In DNA, the CDR3 is TGTGCCAGTAGTCCCCAGGGGCGGCACACTGAAGCTTTCTTT.

This clonotype was detected many times. The J gene is TRBJ2-7, the V gene TRBV11-2; the match to TRBD2 covers 7 bases. Germline V gene data show CDR1 as SGHAT and CDR2 as FQNNGV. This CDR3 is built from 18 residues. Unmatched junction bases numbered 15, after V lost 1 base and J lost 3 bases. The CDR3 reads CASSLVIQREGNYYEQYF. CDR3 nucleotide sequence: TGTGCCAGCAGCTTAGTCATTCAGAGGGAGGGGAACTACTACGAGCAGTACTTC.

This clonotype came up many times. DNA of the CDR3: TGCGCCAGCAGCTTGGGCCTAGGGGAGACCCAGTACTTC. This translates into CASSLGLGETQYF. The V gene is TRBV5-1, the J gene TRBJ2-5; D ambiguous. This CDR3 has 13 amino acids. V lost 0 bases and J lost 5, with 8 bases in between. CDR1 is SGHRS and CDR2 is YFSETQ in the germline V gene.

This clonotype occurred many times. The rearrangement joins TRBV12-3 or TRBV12-4 to TRBJ1-1; 9 bases are a match to TRBD1. The junction had 5 bases not matched to a gene; V was cut back by 6 bases and J by 12 bases. The CDR3 loop spans 11 amino acids. Written as DNA, the CDR3 is TGTGCCAGCAGCCCCGGGACAGGGACTTTCTTT. Its protein is CASSPGTGTFF.

This clonotype was picked up many times. The rearrangement uses TRBV12-3 or TRBV12-4 and TRBJ2-5; D not resolved. V lost 6 bases and J 4 bases, leaving 12 bases between the germline ends. This CDR3 is built from 13 residues. The CDR3, as DNA: TGTGCCAGCAGCCCCAATAATGGAGAGACCCAGTACTTC. Translated, it gives CASSPNNGETQYF.

In its sample, this clonotype was seen many times. This chain uses TRBV29-1 with TRBJ1-2, with a tentative D call TRBD1 (6 bases). The CDR3 contains 12 residues. V was shortened by 8 bases and J by 1 base, with 11 bases between the two germline ends. Germline CDR1 and CDR2: SQVTM and ANQGSEA. The chain's CDR3 is CSIGGVNYGYTF. The CDR3 DNA reads TGCAGCATAGGGGGGGTTAACTATGGCTACACCTTC.

The sample holds many counts of this clonotype. The chain links TRBV29-1 to TRBJ2-7; perhaps D is TRBD1 or TRBD2 (6 bases each). The germline V gene has CDR1 SQVTM and CDR2 ANQGSEA. This CDR3 region has 11 residues. V lost 7 bases and J lost 6, with 13 bases in between. The CDR3 is CSASRGREQYF. The CDR3 nucleotides are TGCAGCGCAAGTCGGGGGCGCGAGCAGTACTTC.

This clonotype was seen ten or more times. The chain combines TRBV2 with TRBJ2-5; 9 bases align to TRBD1. CDR1 and CDR2 from the germline V gene are SNHLY and FYNNEI. The length of the CDR3 is 16 residues. Trimming removed 5 bases from V and 0 bases from J; junction bases left unmatched: 7. CDR3 bases: TGTGCCAGCAGTTCGGGACAGGGTTCGTACCAAGAGACCCAGTACTTC. Its protein product is CASSSGQGSYQETQYF.

This clonotype occurred many times. V and J are TRBV24-1 and TRBJ1-5; D possibly corresponds to TRBD1 (6 bases). V was cut by 4 bases and J by 6 bases, with 9 bases left in between. The CDR3 loop spans 13 amino acids. CDR1 is KGHDR, CDR2 SFDVKD, per germline. The CDR3 spells CATSEGAIQPQHF. The CDR3 DNA reads as TGTGCCACCAGTGAGGGGGCAATTCAGCCCCAGCATTTT.

This clonotype has at least ten counts. The chain employs TRBV19 and TRBJ1-6; D possibly corresponds to TRBD1 (6 bases). Trimming shortened V by 11 bases and J by 7 bases, and 15 bases separated the two germline ends. This CDR3 is 13 amino acids long. The germline gives CDR1 LNHDA, CDR2 SQIVND (reference sequence). Here the CDR3 reads CAAALQGNSPLHF. CDR3 nucleotides: TGTGCCGCCGCCCTTCAGGGGAATTCACCCCTCCACTTT.

This clonotype occurred many times. The V gene is TRBV5-1, the J gene TRBJ2-7, with TRBD1 identical over 10 bases. CDR1 SGHRS and CDR2 YFSETQ come from the germline V gene. The V gene end was trimmed by 4 bases and the J gene end by 4 bases; junction bases not matched to a gene: 5. There are 14 residues in the CDR3. CDR3 coding DNA: TGCGCCAGCAGCCCTTCGGGACAGGGGTACGAGCAGTACTTC. Amino acids: CASSPSGQGYEQYF.